What follows are 12 T cell receptor beta chains derived from one specimen sequenced in a study of PD-L1 blockade in urothelial cancer (TCRdb year 2017). Sample time point, as interpreted from the label and publication: peripheral blood 6 weeks after treatment start. Libraries came from the immunoSEQ multiplex PCR assay. This is the immuneACCESS table as TCRdb keeps it, with only in-frame sequences that have V and J called. A part of the clones is gone; compared with another copy, unresolved V genes explain less than half, and the rest is unexplained. The sample profile shows fewer than 90,000 clones; roughly 90% of them were found once. The top ten constitute around 0.94% of the sample. Sequenced here: PBMCs, sampled around atezolizumab (anti-PD-L1) treatment. These TCRs come from a woman aged 80 or over with urothelial cancer.

This clone showed up just a few times. V usage is TRBV19 and J usage is TRBJ2-1; TRBD1 might be the D (7 bases). The CDR3 has 12 residues. V was trimmed by 8 bases and J by 9 bases, leaving 14 bases between them. CDR1 is LNHDA and CDR2 is SQIVND in the germline V gene (reference sequence). The CDR3 region has the DNA TGTGCCAGTTCTCAGGGGGGAAGTGAGCAGTTCTTC. It encodes CASSQGGSEQFF.

The chain uses TRBV11-1 and TRBJ2-1; TRBD2 might be the D (6 bases). Germline V gene lookup returns CDR1 SGHAT and CDR2 FQDESV (reference sequence). The CDR3 length is 13 residues. V lost 5 bases and J 7 bases, leaving 12 bases between the germline ends. CDR3 DNA sequence: TGTGCCAGCAGCCTGCTGCGGGGAAATGAGCAGTTCTTC. Amino acid sequence: CASSLLRGNEQFF.

The chain combines TRBV5-1 with TRBJ2-5, with D maybe TRBD2 (5 bases). V lost 5 bases to trimming and J lost 1 base, with 9 bases between them. The germline V gene has CDR1 SGHRS and CDR2 YFSETQ. The CDR3 is 13 amino acids. CDR3 sequence reads: CASRWTAQETQYF. As DNA, the CDR3 is TGCGCCAGCAGATGGACTGCCCAAGAGACCCAGTACTTC.

The genes are TRBV5-4 and TRBJ1-4, with 8 bases identical to TRBD1. Trimming took 4 bases from V and 5 from J; bases not matched to a gene: 4. The CDR3 extends over 14 amino acids. Germline-derived CDR1 and CDR2 are SGHNT and YYREEE (reference sequence). The CDR3 sequence is CASSQQGGNEKLFF. CDR3 DNA: TGTGCCAGCAGCCAACAGGGGGGAAATGAAAAACTGTTTTTT.

This clone was observed a few times. This chain uses TRBV9 with TRBJ2-1, with 10 bases identical to TRBD2. V was pared by 1 base and J by 2 bases, with 9 bases of the junction left unmatched. The CDR3 contains 18 residues. Germline V gives CDR1 SGDLS, CDR2 YYNGEE. This CDR3 is CASSVRSSGSVTYNEQFF. DNA for the CDR3: TGTGCCAGCAGCGTACGGTCTAGCGGGAGCGTTACCTACAATGAGCAGTTCTTC.

The CDR3 nucleotides are TGTGCCAGCAGCTTACGCGGGAGGGTTGGCTACAATGAGCAGTTCTTC. Residues: CASSLRGRVGYNEQFF. The rearrangement links TRBV7-6 to TRBJ2-1, with TRBD2 identical over 9 bases. The V gene end was trimmed by 2 bases and the J gene end by 3 bases; junction bases not matched to a gene: 5. The V gene's germline CDR1 is SGHVS and CDR2 FNYEAQ. CDR3 size: 16 residues.

J is TRBJ2-3 and V is TRBV27; 10 nucleotides align to TRBD2. CDR1 is MNHEY, CDR2 SMNVEV, per germline (reference sequence). This CDR3 is 19 amino acids long. V shed 0 bases and J 6 bases; nucleotides not matched to a gene: 15. The CDR3 DNA sequence: TGTGCCAGCAGTTTATCTAACGCTCGGCTAGCGGGAGTAGCGGATACGCAGTATTTT. This encodes CASSLSNARLAGVADTQYF.

This sequence joins TRBV18 and TRBJ2-7; 11 nucleotides agree with TRBD2. Per germline, CDR1 KGHSH and CDR2 LQKENI. The CDR3 totals 19 residues. V shed 2 bases and J 3 bases; nucleotides not matched to a gene: 15. CDR3 protein: CASSPIPGLAEEGGYEQYF. Here the CDR3 DNA reads TGTGCCAGCTCACCAATCCCGGGACTAGCGGAGGAGGGGGGCTACGAGCAGTACTTC.

V usage is TRBV6-5 and J usage is TRBJ1-1; 9 bases match TRBD1. Germline values: CDR1 MNHEY, CDR2 SVGAGI. The CDR3 sequence is 12 residues long. J lost 10 bases, V lost 6 bases, and 6 bases had no gene match. The CDR3 protein is CASSSGTGRAFF. The CDR3 bases are TGTGCCAGCAGCTCCGGGACAGGGAGAGCTTTCTTT.

This sequence joins TRBV29-1 and TRBJ1-5; 8 bases map to TRBD1. This CDR3 comprises 14 residues. Per germline, CDR1 SQVTM and CDR2 ANQGSEA. V lost 5 bases, J lost 5 bases, and 8 bases stayed unmatched. CDR3 residues: CSVSFGTGYQPQHF. For the CDR3, the DNA is TGCAGCGTTTCCTTCGGGACAGGATATCAGCCCCAGCATTTT.

The rearrangement joins TRBV27 to TRBJ1-2, with 8 bases aligning to TRBD1. The V and J ends lost 4 bases and 2 bases, in that order; junction bases with no gene match: 9. The CDR3 length is 16 residues. CDR1 MNHEY and CDR2 SMNVEV come from the germline V gene (reference sequence). The chain's CDR3 is CASSSQPRQGNYGYTF. CDR3 bases: TGTGCCAGCAGTTCCCAACCTCGACAGGGGAACTATGGCTACACCTTC.

V usage is TRBV2 and J usage is TRBJ2-3, with 10 bases identical to TRBD2. The length of the CDR3 is 15 residues. CDR1 SNHLY and CDR2 FYNNEI come from the germline V gene. V lost 2 bases to trimming and J lost 6 bases; unmatched junction nucleotides: 5. The CDR3 nucleotides read TGTGCCAGCAGTGAACTAGCGGGAGTGGGCGATACGCAGTATTTT. It encodes CASSELAGVGDTQYF.